This T cell receptor (beta chain) was captured by sequencing in a study of monozygotic twins with inflammatory bowel disease. As concerns this clonotype: As yet, its antigen is unknown.

Study-wide findings and caveats: Background noise in patient repertoires may stem from differing immunosuppressive treatments. Among T cells, the various subtypes were not distinguishable.

Germline V CDR1 and CDR2: SGHTA, FQGNSA. CDR3 size: 14 residues. TCRdb processed the 5' RACE reads again and assigns one entry to each CDR3 protein, with no DNA. This sample's clone table lists over 100,000 distinct CDR3 sequences. This receptor was identified in a human donor with ulcerative colitis or Crohn's disease, or a healthy co-twin of an affected twin (not recorded which). The sequencing sample was made of blood. The rearrangement joins TRBV7-2 to TRBJ1-6; the TCRdb call, TRBD1, lacks DNA for checking. The CDR3 region is CASRLQGIHSPLHF.